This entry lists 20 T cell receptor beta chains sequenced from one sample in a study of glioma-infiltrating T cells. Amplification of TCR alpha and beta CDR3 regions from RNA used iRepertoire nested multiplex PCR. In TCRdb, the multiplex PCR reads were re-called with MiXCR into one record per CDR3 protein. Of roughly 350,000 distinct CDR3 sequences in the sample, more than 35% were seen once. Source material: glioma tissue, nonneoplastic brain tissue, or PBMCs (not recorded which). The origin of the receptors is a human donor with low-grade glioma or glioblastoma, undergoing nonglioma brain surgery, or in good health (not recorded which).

CDR3 DNA: TGCAGTGCCCACAGGGCGGGGGCCTACGAGCAGTACTTC. This translates into CSAHRAGAYEQYF. The chain links TRBV20-1 to TRBJ2-7; maybe TRBD2 (7 bases). Trimming removed 6 bases at V and 2 bases at J, with 14 bases between. CDR1 is DFQATT, CDR2 SNEGSKA, per germline (reference sequence). The CDR3 runs to 13 residues.

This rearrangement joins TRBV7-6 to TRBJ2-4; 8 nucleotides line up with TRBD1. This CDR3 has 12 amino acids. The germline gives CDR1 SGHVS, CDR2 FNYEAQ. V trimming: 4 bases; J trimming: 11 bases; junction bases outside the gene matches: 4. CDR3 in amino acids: CASSSSDRVQYF. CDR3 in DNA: TGTGCCAGCAGCTCCTCGGACAGGGTTCAGTACTTC.

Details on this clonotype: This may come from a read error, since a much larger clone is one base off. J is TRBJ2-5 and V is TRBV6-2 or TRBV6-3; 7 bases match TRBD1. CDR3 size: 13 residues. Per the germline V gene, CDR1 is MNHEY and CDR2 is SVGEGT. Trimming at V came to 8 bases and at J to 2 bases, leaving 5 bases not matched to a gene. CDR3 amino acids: CASVGQSQETQYF. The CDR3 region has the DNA TGTGCCAGCGTGGGACAGAGTCAAGAGACCCAGTACTTC.

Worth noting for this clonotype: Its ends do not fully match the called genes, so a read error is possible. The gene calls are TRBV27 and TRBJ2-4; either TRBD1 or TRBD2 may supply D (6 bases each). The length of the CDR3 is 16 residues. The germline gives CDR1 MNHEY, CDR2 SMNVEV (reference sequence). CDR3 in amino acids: CASSPLGGGGKNIQCF. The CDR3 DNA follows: TGTGCCAGCAGCCCTCTAGGAGGGGGAGGCAAAAACATTCAGTGCTTC.

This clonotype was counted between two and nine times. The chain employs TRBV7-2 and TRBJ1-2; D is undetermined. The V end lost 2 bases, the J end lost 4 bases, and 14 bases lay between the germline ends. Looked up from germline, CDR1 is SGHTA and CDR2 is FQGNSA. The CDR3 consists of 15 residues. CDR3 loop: CASSLSVRTGYGYTF. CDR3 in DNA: TGTGCCAGCAGCTTATCGGTGAGAACGGGCTATGGCTACACCTTC.

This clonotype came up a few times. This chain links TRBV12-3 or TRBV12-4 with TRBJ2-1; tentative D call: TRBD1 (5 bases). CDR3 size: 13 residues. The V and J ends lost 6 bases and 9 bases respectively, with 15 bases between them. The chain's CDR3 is CASSPTGFTEQFF. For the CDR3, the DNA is TGTGCCAGCAGCCCTACAGGATTTACTGAGCAGTTCTTC.

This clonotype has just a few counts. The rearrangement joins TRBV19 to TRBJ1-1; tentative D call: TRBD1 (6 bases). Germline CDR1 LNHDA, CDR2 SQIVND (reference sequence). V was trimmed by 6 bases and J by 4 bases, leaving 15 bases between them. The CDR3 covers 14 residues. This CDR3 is CASSGLGGGTEAFF. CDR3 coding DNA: TGTGCCAGTAGCGGCCTGGGGGGCGGCACTGAAGCTTTCTTT.

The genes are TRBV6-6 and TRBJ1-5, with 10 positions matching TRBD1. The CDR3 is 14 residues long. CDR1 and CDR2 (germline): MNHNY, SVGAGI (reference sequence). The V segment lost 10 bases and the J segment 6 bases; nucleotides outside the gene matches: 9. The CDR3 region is CAISTGQGFQPQHF. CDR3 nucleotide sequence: TGTGCCATCAGCACGGGACAGGGGTTTCAGCCCCAGCATTTT.

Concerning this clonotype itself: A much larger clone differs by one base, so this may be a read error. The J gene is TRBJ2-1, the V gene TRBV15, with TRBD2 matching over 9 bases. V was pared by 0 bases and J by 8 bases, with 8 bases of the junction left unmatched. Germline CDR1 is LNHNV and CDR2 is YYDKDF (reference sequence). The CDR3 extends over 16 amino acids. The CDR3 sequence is CATSRDRLAVVDEQFF. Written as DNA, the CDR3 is TGTGCCACCAGCAGAGATCGACTAGCGGTAGTGGATGAGCAGTTCTTC. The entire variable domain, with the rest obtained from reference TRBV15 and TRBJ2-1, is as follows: DAMVIQNPRYQVTQFGKPVTLSCSQTLNHNVMYWYQQKSSQAPKLLFHYYDKDFNNEADTPDNFQSRRPNTSFCFLDIRSPGLGDTAMYLCATSRDRLAVVDEQFFGPGTRLTVL.

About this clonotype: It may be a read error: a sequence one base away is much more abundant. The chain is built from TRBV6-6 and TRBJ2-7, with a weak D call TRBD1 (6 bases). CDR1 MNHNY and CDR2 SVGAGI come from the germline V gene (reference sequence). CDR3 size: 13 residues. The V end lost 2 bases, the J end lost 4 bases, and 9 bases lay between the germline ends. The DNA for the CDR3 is TGTGCCAGCAGTTACAAACAGGGTTACGAGCAGTACTTC. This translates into CASSYKQGYEQYF.

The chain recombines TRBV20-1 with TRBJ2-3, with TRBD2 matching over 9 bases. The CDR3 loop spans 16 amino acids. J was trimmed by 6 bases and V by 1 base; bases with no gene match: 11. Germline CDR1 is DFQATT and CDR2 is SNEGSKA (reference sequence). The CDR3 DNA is TGCAGTGCTAGAGGTTCGGCGGGAGGGCCGTCGGATACGCAGTATTTT. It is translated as CSARGSAGGPSDTQYF.

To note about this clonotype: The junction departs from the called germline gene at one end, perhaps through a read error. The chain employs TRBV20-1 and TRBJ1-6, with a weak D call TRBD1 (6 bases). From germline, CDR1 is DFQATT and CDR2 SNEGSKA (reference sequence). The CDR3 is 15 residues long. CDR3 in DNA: TGCAGTCCTAGAGACTGGACAGATATTATTTCACCCCTCCACTTT. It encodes CSPRDWTDIISPLHF.

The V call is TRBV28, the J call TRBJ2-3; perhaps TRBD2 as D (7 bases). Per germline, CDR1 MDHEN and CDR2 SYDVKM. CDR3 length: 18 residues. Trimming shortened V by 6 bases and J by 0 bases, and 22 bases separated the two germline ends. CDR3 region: CASSQKGGRWKSTDTQYF. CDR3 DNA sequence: TGTGCCAGCAGCCAAAAGGGGGGGAGGTGGAAAAGCACAGATACGCAGTATTTT. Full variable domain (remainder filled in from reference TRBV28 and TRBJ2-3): DVKVTQSSRYLVKRTGEKVFLECVQDMDHENMFWYRQDPGLGLRLIYFSYDVKMKEKGDIPEGYSVSREKKERFSLILESASTNQTSMYLCASSQKGGRWKSTDTQYFGPGTRLTVL.

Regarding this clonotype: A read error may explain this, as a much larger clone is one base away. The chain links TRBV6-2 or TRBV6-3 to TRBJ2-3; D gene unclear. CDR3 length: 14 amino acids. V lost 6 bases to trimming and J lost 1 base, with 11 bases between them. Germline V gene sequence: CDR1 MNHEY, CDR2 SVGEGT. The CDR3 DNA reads TGTGCCAGCAGGGCCGTTGGCGGCACAGATACGCAGTATTTT. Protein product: CASRAVGGTDTQYF.

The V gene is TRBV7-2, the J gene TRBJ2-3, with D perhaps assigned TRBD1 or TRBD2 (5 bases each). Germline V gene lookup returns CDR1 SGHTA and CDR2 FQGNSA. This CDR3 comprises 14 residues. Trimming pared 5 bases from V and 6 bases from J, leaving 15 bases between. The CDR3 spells CASSPSRGPDTQYF. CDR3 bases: TGTGCCAGCAGCCCCTCCCGGGGCCCGGATACGCAGTATTTT.

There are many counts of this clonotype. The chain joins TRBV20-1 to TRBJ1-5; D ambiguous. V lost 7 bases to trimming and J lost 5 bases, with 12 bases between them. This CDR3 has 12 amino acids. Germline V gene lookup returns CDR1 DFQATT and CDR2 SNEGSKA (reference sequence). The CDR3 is CSVGRAYQPQHF. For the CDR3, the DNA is TGCAGTGTGGGTAGGGCATATCAGCCCCAGCATTTT.

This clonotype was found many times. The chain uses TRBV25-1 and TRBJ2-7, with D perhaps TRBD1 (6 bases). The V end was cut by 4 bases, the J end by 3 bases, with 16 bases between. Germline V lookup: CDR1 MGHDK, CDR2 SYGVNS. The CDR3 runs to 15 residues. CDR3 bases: TGTGCCAGCAGTGCCAAGTCAGGGGTACGCTACGAGCAGTACTTC. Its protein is CASSAKSGVRYEQYF.

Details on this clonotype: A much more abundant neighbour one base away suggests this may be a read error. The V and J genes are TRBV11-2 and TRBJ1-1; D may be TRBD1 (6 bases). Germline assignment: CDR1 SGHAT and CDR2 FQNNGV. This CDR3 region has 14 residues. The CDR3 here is CASSRNRANTKAFF. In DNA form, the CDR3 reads TGTGCCAGCAGCCGAAACAGGGCGAACACTAAAGCTTTCTTT.

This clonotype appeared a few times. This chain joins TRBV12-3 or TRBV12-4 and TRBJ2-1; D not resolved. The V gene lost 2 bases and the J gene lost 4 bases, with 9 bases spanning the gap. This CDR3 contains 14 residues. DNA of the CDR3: TGTGCCAGCAGTTTAAATCCAGGTTACAATGAGCAGTTCTTC. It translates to CASSLNPGYNEQFF.

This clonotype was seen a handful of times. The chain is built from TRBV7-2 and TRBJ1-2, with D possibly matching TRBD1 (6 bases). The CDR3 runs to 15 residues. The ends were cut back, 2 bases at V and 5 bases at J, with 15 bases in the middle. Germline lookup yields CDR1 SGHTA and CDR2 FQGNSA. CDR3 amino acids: CASSLTLGRGYGYTF. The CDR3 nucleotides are TGTGCCAGCAGCTTAACGCTCGGCAGGGGTTATGGCTACACCTTC.